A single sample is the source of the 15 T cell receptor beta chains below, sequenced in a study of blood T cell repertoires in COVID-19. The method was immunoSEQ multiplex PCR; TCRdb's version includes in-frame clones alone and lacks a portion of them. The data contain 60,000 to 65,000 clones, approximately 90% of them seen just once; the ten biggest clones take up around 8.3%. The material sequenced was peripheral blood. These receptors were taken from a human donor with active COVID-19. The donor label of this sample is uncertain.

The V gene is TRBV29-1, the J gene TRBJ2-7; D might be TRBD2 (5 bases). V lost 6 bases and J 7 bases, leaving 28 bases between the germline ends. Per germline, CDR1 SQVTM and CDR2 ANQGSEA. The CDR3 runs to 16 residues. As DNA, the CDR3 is TGCAGCGTCCGAGGTGGGGTGCGAGGGTTGACGGAAGAGCAGTACTTC. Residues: CSVRGGVRGLTEEQYF.

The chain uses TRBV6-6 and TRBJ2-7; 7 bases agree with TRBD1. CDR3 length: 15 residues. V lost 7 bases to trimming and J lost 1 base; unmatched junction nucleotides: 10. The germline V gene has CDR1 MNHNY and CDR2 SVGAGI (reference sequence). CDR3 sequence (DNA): TGTGCCAGCAAAAAAGGACAGGACCTATCCTACGAGCAGTACTTC. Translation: CASKKGQDLSYEQYF.

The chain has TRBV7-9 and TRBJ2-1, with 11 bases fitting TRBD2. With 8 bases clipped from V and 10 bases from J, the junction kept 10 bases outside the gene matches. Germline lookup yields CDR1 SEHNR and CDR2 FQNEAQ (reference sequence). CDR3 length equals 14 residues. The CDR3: CASGRIPSGGEQFF. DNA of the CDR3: TGTGCCAGCGGACGAATACCTAGCGGGGGGGAGCAGTTCTTC.

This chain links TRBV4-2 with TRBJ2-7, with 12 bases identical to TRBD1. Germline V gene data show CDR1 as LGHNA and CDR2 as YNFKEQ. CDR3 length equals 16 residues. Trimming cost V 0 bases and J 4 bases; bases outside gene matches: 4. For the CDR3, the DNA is TGTGCCAGCAGCCAAGAAGGGACAGGGGGCGGTTACGAGCAGTACTTC. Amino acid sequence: CASSQEGTGGGYEQYF.

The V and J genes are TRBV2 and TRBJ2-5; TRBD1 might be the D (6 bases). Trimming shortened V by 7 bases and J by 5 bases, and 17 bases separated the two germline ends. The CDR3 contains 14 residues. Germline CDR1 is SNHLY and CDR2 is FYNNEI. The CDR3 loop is CASTQTQGPETQYF. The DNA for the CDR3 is TGTGCCAGCACCCAGACACAGGGACCGGAGACCCAGTACTTC.

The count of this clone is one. CDR3 coding DNA: TGTGCCAGCAGCTTGTCCAGGGGGATGGACGAGCAGTACTTC. It yields the protein CASSLSRGMDEQYF. The genes are TRBV5-4 and TRBJ2-7; 7 nucleotides match TRBD1. This CDR3 is built from 14 residues. CDR1 and CDR2 from the germline V gene are SGHNT and YYREEE (reference sequence). With V trimmed by 1 base and J by 5 bases, 6 bases remained unmatched.

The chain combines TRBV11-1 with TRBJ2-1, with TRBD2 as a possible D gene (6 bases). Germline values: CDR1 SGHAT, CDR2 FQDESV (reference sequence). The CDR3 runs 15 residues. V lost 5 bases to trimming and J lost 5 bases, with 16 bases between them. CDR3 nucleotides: TGTGCCAGCAGCACCCGGAGGGGATCGAACAATGAGCAGTTCTTC. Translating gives CASSTRRGSNNEQFF.

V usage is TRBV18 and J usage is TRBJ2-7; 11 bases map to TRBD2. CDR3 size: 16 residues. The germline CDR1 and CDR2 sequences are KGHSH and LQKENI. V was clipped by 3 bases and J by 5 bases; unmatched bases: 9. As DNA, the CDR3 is TGTGCCAGCTCACCGTCTGCTAGCGGGAGGATGGACGAGCAGTACTTC. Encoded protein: CASSPSASGRMDEQYF.

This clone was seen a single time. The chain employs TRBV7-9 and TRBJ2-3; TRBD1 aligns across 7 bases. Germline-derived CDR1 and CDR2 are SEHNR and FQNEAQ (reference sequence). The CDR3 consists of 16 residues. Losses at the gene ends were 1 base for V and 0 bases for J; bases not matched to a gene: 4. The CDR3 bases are TGTGCCAGCAGCTTAGAAGGACAGGCTAGCACAGATACGCAGTATTTT. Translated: CASSLEGQASTDTQYF.

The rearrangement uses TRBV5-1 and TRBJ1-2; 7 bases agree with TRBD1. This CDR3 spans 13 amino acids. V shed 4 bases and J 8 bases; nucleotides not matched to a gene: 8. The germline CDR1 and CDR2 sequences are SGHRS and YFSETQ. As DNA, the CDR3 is TGCGCCAGCAGCCCCCAGGGGGAAGGAGGCTACACCTTC. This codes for CASSPQGEGGYTF.

Here the CDR3 DNA reads TGTGCCAGCACGGGGCCAAGGAACACCGGGGAGCTGTTTTTT. This translates into CASTGPRNTGELFF. The chain carries TRBV7-9 and TRBJ2-2; D could derive from TRBD1 or TRBD2 (5 bases each). From germline, CDR1 is SEHNR and CDR2 FQNEAQ (reference sequence). The CDR3 spans 14 residues. V was clipped by 7 bases and J by 1 base, with 10 bases between them.

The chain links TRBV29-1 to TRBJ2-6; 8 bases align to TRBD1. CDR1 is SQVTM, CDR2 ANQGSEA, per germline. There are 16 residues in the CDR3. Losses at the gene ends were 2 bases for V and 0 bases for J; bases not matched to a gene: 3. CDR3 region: CSVERTGRSGANVLTF. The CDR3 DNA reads TGCAGCGTTGAACGGACAGGGCGCTCTGGGGCCAACGTCCTGACTTTC.

This CDR3 reads CASSEWGQTPRYGYTF. CDR3 bases: TGTGCCAGCAGTGAATGGGGACAGACCCCCCGCTATGGCTACACCTTC. The rearrangement links TRBV25-1 to TRBJ1-2, with 7 bases identical to TRBD1. V lost 1 base and J lost 4; bases outside the gene matches: 9. The germline gives CDR1 MGHDK, CDR2 SYGVNS. The CDR3 sequence is 16 residues long.

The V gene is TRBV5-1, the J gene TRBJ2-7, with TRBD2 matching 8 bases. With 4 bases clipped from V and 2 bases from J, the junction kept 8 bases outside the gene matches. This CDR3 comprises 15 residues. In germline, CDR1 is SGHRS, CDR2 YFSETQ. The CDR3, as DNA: TGCGCCAGCAGCCAAGGGACTAGTCGTCCCTACGAGCAGTACTTC. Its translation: CASSQGTSRPYEQYF.

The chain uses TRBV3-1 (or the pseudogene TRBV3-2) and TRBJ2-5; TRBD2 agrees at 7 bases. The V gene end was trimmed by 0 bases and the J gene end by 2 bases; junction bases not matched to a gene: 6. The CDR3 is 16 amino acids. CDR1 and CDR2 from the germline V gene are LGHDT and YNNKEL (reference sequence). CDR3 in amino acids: CASSQDPPSGQETQYF. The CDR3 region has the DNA TGTGCCAGCAGCCAAGATCCCCCTAGCGGACAAGAGACCCAGTACTTC.